This TCR beta chain was retrieved from a study of PD-1 blockade in classical Hodgkin lymphoma. As for the study in general: The study gave patients nivolumab 3 mg/kg intravenously every 2 weeks. Study-wide results and caveats: Baseline diversity was lower in partial responders and progressors than complete responders. Those starting nivolumab under 1 year post-ASCT were excluded. Why repertoires differed is undefined; disease activity or prior therapy possibly contributed.

Worth noting for this clone: Its specificity is unknown.

The time point here: cycle 4 day 1 (C4D1), after 6 weeks of nivolumab. Each of the patients experienced relapse following autologous stem cell transplantation, and their brentuximab vedotin exposure differed. The germline CDR1 and CDR2 sequences are LGHNT and FRNRAP. CDR3 length equals 9 residues. The germline V and J ends were trimmed by 4 bases and 10 bases, with 2 bases remaining between them. The table came from immunoSEQ multiplex PCR; TCRdb's copy has only in-frame clones and leaves some out. The profile shows around 45,000 clones, approximately 78% of them singletons. The TCR sequence derives from a human donor with classical Hodgkin lymphoma. This sequence joins TRBV12-5 and TRBJ1-5; D gene unclear. The sample consisted of peripheral blood mononuclear cells (PBMCs), taken before the fourth cycle of nivolumab. Written as DNA, the CDR3 is TGTGCTAGTGGTTCCCCCCAGCATTTT. Protein product: CASGSPQHF.